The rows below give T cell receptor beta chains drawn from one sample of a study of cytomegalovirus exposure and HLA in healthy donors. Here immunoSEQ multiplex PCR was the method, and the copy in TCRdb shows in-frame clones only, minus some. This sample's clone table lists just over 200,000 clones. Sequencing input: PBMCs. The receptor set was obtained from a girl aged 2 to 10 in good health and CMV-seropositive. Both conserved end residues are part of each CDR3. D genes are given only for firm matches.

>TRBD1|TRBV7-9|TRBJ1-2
CASSQGQEIGYGYTF
TGTGCCAGCAGCCAAGGACAGGAGATTGGCTATGGCTACACCTTC
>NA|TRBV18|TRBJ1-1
CASSPQQFGEGTEAFF
TGTGCCAGCTCACCACAACAGTTCGGGGAGGGCACTGAAGCTTTCTTT
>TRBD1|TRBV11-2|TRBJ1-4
CASSPGTGGEKLFF
TGTGCCAGCAGCCCCGGGACAGGGGGGGAAAAACTGTTTTTT
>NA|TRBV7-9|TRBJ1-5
CASSLRLNQPQHF
TGTGCCAGCAGCTTAAGACTCAATCAGCCCCAGCATTTT
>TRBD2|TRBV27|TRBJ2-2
CASTSDLAGGYEGGELFF
TGTGCCAGCACCTCCGATTTGGCGGGAGGGTATGAAGGCGGGGAGCTGTTTTTT
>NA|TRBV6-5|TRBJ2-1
CASSYGSSNNEQFF
TGTGCCAGCAGTTACGGTTCTTCTAACAATGAGCAGTTCTTC
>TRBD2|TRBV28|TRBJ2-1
CASSLPRGAGLYEQFF
TGTGCCAGCAGTTTACCCCGGGGAGCGGGACTATATGAGCAGTTCTTC
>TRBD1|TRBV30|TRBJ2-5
CAYTPPTGLETQYF
TGTGCCTACACTCCCCCGACAGGGTTGGAGACCCAGTACTTC
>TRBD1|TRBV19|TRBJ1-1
CASMRGQITEAFF
TGTGCCAGTATGAGGGGGCAGATCACTGAAGCTTTCTTT
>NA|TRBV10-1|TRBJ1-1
CAKRDSLNTEAFF
TGCGCCAAAAGAGACAGTTTGAACACTGAAGCTTTCTTT
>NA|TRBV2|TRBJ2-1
CASSPRPSSYNEQFF
TGTGCCAGCTCACCGAGGCCCAGCTCCTACAATGAGCAGTTCTTC
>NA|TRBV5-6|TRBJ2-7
CASSLGRAYEQYF
TGTGCCAGCAGCTTGGGGAGAGCCTACGAGCAGTACTTC
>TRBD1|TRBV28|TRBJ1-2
CASRVTGNYGYTF
TGTGCCAGCAGGGTGACAGGGAACTATGGCTACACCTTC
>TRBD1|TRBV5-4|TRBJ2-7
CASSSGTAFSYEQYF
TGTGCCAGCAGCTCAGGGACAGCGTTCTCCTACGAGCAGTACTTC
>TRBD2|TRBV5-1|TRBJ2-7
CASSLGLAGNYEQYF
TGCGCCAGCAGCTTGGGTCTAGCGGGTAACTACGAGCAGTACTTC
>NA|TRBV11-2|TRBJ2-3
CASSLAEVASTDTQYF
TGTGCCAGCAGCTTAGCGGAGGTTGCTAGCACAGATACGCAGTATTTT
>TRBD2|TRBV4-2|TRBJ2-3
CASSQDQLAGGTLEGDTQYF
TGTGCCAGCAGCCAAGATCAGCTAGCGGGAGGTACATTGGAGGGAGATACGCAGTATTTT
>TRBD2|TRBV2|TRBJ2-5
CASSEALGSGRGQYF
TGTGCCAGCAGTGAAGCGCTCGGTAGCGGGAGGGGGCAGTACTTC
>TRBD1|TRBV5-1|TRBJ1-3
CASSPGTGGNTIYF
TGCGCCAGCAGCCCTGGGACAGGTGGAAACACCATATATTTT
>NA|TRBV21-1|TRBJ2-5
CASSPWVAWEETQYF
TGTGCCAGCAGCCCCTGGGTAGCTTGGGAAGAGACCCAGTACTTC
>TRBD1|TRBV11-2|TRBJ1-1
CASSFYVGTGGTEAFF
TGTGCCAGCAGCTTCTACGTTGGGACAGGGGGCACTGAAGCTTTCTTT
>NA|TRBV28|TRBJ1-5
CASIQTISGTGLYSNQPQHF
TGTGCCAGCATCCAAACCATCTCCGGAACAGGGTTATATAGCAATCAGCCCCAGCATTTT
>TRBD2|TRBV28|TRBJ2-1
CASSPRLAGGWAYNEQFF
TGTGCCAGCAGTCCCCGACTAGCGGGAGGATGGGCCTACAATGAGCAGTTCTTC
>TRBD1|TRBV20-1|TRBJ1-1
CRASGGTEAFF
TGCAGGGCCTCAGGGGGCACTGAAGCTTTCTTT
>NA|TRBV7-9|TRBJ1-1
CASTTEAFF
TGTGCCAGCACGACTGAAGCTTTCTTT
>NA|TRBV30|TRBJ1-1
CAWKQSMNTEAFF
TGTGCCTGGAAACAGTCCATGAACACTGAAGCTTTCTTT
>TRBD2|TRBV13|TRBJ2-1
CASLAGGYNEQFF
TGTGCCAGCCTAGCGGGAGGGTACAATGAGCAGTTCTTC
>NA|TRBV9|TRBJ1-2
CASSLGPGDGYTF
TGTGCCAGCAGCCTGGGCCCGGGAGATGGCTACACCTTC
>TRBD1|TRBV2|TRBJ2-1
CASKGQNTQSSYNEQFF
TGTGCCAGCAAGGGACAGAATACACAGAGCTCCTACAATGAGCAGTTCTTC
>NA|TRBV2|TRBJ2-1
CAGGVGLSYNEQFF
TGTGCCGGAGGGGTCGGGCTCTCTTACAATGAGCAGTTCTTC
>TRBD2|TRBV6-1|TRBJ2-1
CASSASTSGSDNEQFF
TGTGCCAGCAGTGCCTCAACTAGCGGGAGTGACAATGAGCAGTTCTTC
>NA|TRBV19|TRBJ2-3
CASSEGGTDTQYF
TGTGCCAGTAGTGAGGGGGGCACAGATACGCAGTATTTT
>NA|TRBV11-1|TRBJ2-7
CASSLATGEVTYEQYF
TGTGCCAGCAGCTTAGCGACAGGAGAGGTGACCTACGAGCAGTACTTC
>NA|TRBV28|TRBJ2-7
CASSRQGSSYEQYF
TGTGCCAGCAGCCGTCAGGGGTCGTCCTACGAGCAGTACTTC
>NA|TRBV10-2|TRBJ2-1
CASSDPRYNEQFF
TGCGCCAGCAGTGATCCTAGGTACAATGAGCAGTTCTTC
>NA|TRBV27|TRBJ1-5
CASSLTWAQPQHF
TGTGCCAGCAGTTTAACTTGGGCTCAGCCCCAGCATTTT
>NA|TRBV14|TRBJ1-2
CASRPTGPYGYTF
TGTGCCAGCAGACCGACAGGACCTTATGGCTACACCTTC
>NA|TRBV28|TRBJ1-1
CASSSMNTEAFF
TGTGCCAGCAGTTCCATGAACACTGAAGCTTTCTTT
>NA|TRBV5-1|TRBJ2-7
CASSLGDYEQYF
TGCGCCAGCAGCTTAGGAGACTACGAGCAGTACTTC
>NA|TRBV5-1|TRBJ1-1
CASSWGQMNTEAFF
TGCGCCAGCAGCTGGGGACAAATGAACACTGAAGCTTTCTTT
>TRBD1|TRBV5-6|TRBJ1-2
CASSVSQGFPGYGYTF
TGTGCCAGCAGCGTCTCACAGGGGTTCCCGGGGTATGGCTACACCTTC
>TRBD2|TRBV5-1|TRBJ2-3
CASSLSGAGRTDTQYF
TGCGCCAGCAGCCTCTCAGGAGCGGGACGCACAGATACGCAGTATTTT
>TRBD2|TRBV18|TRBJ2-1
CASSPRLTSGESSYNEQFF
TGTGCCAGCTCACCAAGACTCACTAGCGGGGAGAGCTCCTACAATGAGCAGTTCTTC
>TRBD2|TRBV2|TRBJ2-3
CASSEREPRNTQYF
TGTGCCAGTTCTGAGCGGGAGCCCCGAAATACGCAGTATTTT
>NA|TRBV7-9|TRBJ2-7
CASSLARTGSYEQYF
TGTGCCAGCAGCTTAGCGAGAACAGGCTCCTACGAGCAGTACTTC
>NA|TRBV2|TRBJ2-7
CASRAGSASLYEQYF
TGTGCCAGCAGAGCGGGTTCGGCAAGTCTGTACGAGCAGTACTTC
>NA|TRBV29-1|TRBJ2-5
CSVLRGETQYF
TGCAGCGTTCTACGGGGGGAGACCCAGTACTTC
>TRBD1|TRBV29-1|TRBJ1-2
CSAPTGSDYGYTF
TGCAGCGCTCCGACAGGGTCGGACTATGGCTACACCTTC
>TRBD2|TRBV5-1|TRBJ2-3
CASSLGGGIADTQYF
TGCGCCAGCAGCTTGGGGGGAGGGATCGCAGATACGCAGTATTTT
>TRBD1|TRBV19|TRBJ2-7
CASTPGQGAYEQYF
TGTGCCAGTACCCCGGGACAGGGGGCCTACGAGCAGTACTTC
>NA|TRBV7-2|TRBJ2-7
CASSFLAIGLTHSYEQYF
TGTGCCAGCAGCTTTTTAGCTATCGGACTAACTCATTCCTACGAGCAGTACTTC
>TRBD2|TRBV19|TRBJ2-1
CASSGTSGTYNEQFF
TGTGCCAGTAGTGGGACTAGCGGGACCTACAATGAGCAGTTCTTC
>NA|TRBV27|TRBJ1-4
CASGGGATNEKLFF
TGTGCCAGCGGTGGGGGGGCGACGAATGAAAAACTGTTTTTT
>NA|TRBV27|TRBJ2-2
CASSRGAGPGELFF
TGTGCCAGCAGTAGGGGCGCGGGGCCCGGGGAGCTGTTTTTT
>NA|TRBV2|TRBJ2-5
CASRPGLNTGQYF
TGTGCCAGCAGGCCGGGACTCAACACCGGGCAGTACTTC
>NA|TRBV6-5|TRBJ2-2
CASRAAGRGTGELFF
TGTGCCAGCAGAGCAGCGGGGAGGGGGACCGGGGAGCTGTTTTTT
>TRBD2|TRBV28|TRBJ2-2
CASRRGGNTGELFF
TGTGCCAGCAGACGGGGGGGGAACACCGGGGAGCTGTTTTTT
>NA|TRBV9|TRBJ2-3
CASSVEAGRKDTQYF
TGTGCCAGCAGCGTAGAGGCGGGACGGAAAGATACGCAGTATTTT